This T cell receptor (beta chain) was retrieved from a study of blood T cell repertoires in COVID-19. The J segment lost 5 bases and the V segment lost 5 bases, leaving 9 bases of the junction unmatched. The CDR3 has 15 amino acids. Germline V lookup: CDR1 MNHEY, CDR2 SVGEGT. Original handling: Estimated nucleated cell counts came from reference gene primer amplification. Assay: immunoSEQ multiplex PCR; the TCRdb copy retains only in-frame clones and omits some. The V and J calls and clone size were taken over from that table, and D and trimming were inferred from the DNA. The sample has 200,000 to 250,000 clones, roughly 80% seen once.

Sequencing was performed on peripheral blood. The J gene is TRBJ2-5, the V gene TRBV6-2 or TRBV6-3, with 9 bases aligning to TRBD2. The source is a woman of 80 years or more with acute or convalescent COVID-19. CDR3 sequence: CASSRLAGLMETQYF. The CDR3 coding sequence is TGTGCCAGCAGTCGTCTAGCGGGACTTATGGAGACCCAGTACTTC.